The clone carrying this T cell receptor (beta chain) was found a few times. Its antigen is undetermined. This CDR3 comprises 15 residues. Germline V gene lookup returns CDR1 SGHVS and CDR2 FQNEAQ. Trimming cost V 5 bases and J 4 bases; bases outside gene matches: 6. The sample belongs to a study of T-cell memory formation after mild COVID-19. In the study overall: Largely, TCR clusters stayed within a single donor. Points from the study as a whole: Among clones contracting day 15 to 85, CD4/CD8 was balanced, whereas later expanders leaned CD4+. What remained unconfirmed was the SARS-CoV-2 specificity of second-wave clones peaking on day 37.

TCRdb re-derived calls from the 5' RACE reads in MiXCR, one entry per CDR3 protein. Seen here are hundreds of thousands of distinct CDR3 sequences, 20% to 30% observed once, and the top ten hold 13%. This clonotype was obtained from an adult woman who had mild COVID-19 (a few samples of this study predate the infection). Cell type and time point are not known. Sequencing used PBMCs or a T cell subset sorted from them (not recorded which). V and J are TRBV7-8 and TRBJ2-5, with TRBD1 matching 11 bases. The CDR3 sequence is CASSPGQGARETQYF. CDR3 nucleotides: TGTGCCAGCAGCCCAGGACAGGGGGCGCGAGAGACCCAGTACTTC.